This T cell receptor beta chain was profiled in a study of OX40 agonist ivuxolimab in advanced cancers. Overall study findings and caveats: Some of the lowest clonal expansion was seen in partial responders at 0.1-3.0 mg/kg. It was also the case that some nonresponders had low normalized T-cell clonal expansion.

The CDR3 is 16 amino acids. Germline V gene sequence: CDR1 SNHLY, CDR2 FYNNEI. V was clipped by 2 bases and J by 0 bases, with 10 bases between them. Points on this clone: What it binds is not known.

Only in-frame clones appear in the TCRdb table, and some are missing; sequencing was by immunoSEQ multiplex PCR. The sample holds over 45,000 clones, about four fifths seen once. The V gene is TRBV2, the J gene TRBJ2-2; weak D call: TRBD1 (5 bases). This receptor was obtained from an adult with an advanced solid tumor such as melanoma, head and neck, liver or kidney cancer. Material: CD4+ or CD8+ T cells sorted from blood, obtained in a trial of the OX40 agonist ivuxolimab. The CDR3 region is CASSERAGSNTGELFF. CDR3 DNA: TGTGCCAGCAGTGAAAGGGCAGGGTCGAACACCGGGGAGCTGTTTTTT.